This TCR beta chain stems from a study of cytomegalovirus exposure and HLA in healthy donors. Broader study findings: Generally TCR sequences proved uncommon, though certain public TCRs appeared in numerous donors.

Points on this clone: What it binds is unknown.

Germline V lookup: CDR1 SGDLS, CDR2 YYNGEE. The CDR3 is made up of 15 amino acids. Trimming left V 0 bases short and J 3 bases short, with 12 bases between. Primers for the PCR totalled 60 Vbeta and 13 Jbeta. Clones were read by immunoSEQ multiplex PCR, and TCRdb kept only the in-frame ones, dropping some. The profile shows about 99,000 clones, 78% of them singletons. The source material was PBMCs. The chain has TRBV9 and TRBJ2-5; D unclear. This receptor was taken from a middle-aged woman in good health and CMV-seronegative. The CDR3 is CASSVDRGREETQYF. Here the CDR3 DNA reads TGTGCCAGCAGCGTAGATCGAGGCCGGGAAGAGACCCAGTACTTC.